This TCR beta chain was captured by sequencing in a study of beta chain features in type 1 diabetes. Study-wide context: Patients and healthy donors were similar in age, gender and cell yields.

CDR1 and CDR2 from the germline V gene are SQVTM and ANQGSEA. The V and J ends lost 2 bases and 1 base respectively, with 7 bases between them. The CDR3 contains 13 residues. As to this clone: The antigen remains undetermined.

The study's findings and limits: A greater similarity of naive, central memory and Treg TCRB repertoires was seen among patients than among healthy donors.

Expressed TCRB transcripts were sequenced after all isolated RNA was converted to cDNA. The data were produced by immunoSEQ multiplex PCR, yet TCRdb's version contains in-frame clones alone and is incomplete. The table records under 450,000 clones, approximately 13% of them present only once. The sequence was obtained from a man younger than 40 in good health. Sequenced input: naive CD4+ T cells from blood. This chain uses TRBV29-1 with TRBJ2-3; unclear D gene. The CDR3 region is CSVERAGTDTQYF. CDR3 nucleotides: TGCAGCGTTGAAAGGGCAGGCACAGATACGCAGTATTTT.